Detailed here is one T cell receptor beta chain. What it binds is not known. Deletions cut 3 bases from V and 3 bases from J, with 0 bases between. The CDR3 is made up of 11 amino acids. Germline V gene data show CDR1 as MGHDK and CDR2 as SYGVNS. The sample comes from a study of OX40 agonist ivuxolimab in advanced cancers. Study findings and constraints: CD4+ and CD8+ T cells in blood underwent clonal expansion by week 6 at 0.1 to 3.0 mg/kg.

Libraries were prepared by immunoSEQ multiplex PCR; TCRdb keeps only in-frame clonotypes and omits some of them. The profile shows roughly 70,000 clones, 87% of them singletons. Here the sequenced sample was CD4+ or CD8+ T cells sorted from blood, taken in a trial of the OX40 agonist ivuxolimab. The sequence came from an adult with an advanced solid tumor such as melanoma, head and neck, liver or kidney cancer. This chain links TRBV25-1 with TRBJ2-1, with D hard to call. Here the CDR3 DNA reads TGTGCCAGCAGTGACTACAATGAGCAGTTCTTC. Its protein product is CASSDYNEQFF. Based on the CDR3 plus reference TRBV25-1 and TRBJ2-1, the full variable domain is EADIYQTPRYLVIGTGKKITLECSQTMGHDKMYWYQQDPGMELHLIHYSYGVNSTEKGDLSSESTVSRIRTEHFPLTLESARPSHTSQYLCASSDYNEQFFGPGTRLTVL.